Below are 22 T cell receptor beta chains sequenced from a single sample in a study of beta chain features in type 1 diabetes. Reverse transcription of all isolated RNA meant that expressed TCRB transcripts were sequenced. Repertoires were generated with immunoSEQ multiplex PCR, while TCRdb's copy carries only in-frame clones and drops some. The profile shows 130,000 to 150,000 clones, less than 11% of them singletons. The source material was naive CD4+ T cells from blood. These receptors were taken from a man aged 18 to 29 in good health.

This clone was counted between two and nine times. The J gene is TRBJ1-5, the V gene TRBV21-1. TRBV21-1 has pseudogene status. This CDR3 is 17 amino acids long. The CDR3 region is CASSKVWGDEEDQPQHF. The CDR3 nucleotides are TGTGCCAGCAGCAAAGTCTGGGGTGATGAGGAGGATCAGCCCCAGCATTTT.

The chain carries TRBV6-1 and TRBJ2-3; D call uncertain. The CDR3 is made up of 11 amino acids. CDR1 and CDR2 (germline): MNHNS, SASEGT. The ends were cut back, 6 bases at V and 3 bases at J, with 4 bases in the middle. CDR3 residues: CASRSTDTQYF. In DNA, the CDR3 is TGTGCCAGCAGGTCAACAGATACGCAGTATTTT.

The rearrangement uses TRBV29-1 and TRBJ2-5, with 10 bases lining up with TRBD1. Matching the DNA end better, TRBJ2-7 makes the J call doubtful. Germline V gene lookup returns CDR1 SQVTM and CDR2 ANQGSEA. This CDR3 has 15 amino acids. CDR3 coding DNA: TGCAGCGTTGAGGGACAGGGGCCGGGGGCCTACGAGCAGTACTTC. Its translation: CSVEGQGPGAYEQYF.

This clone was seen only a few times. V is TRBV7-9 and J is TRBJ2-1; 8 nucleotides align to TRBD2. V was clipped by 1 base and J by 3 bases; unmatched bases: 8. Germline V gene lookup returns CDR1 SEHNR and CDR2 FQNEAQ (reference sequence). The length of the CDR3 is 17 residues. The CDR3 DNA follows: TGTGCCAGCAGCTTAGTTGGCCGGGGGGGCTACTACAATGAGCAGTTCTTC. Translation: CASSLVGRGGYYNEQFF.

This clone was counted a few times. This chain links TRBV4-3 with TRBJ2-1; 8 bases agree with TRBD2. This CDR3 region has 17 residues. Germline values: CDR1 LGHNA, CDR2 YSLEER. J gave up 10 bases and V 2 bases, and 16 bases lay outside the gene matches. CDR3: CASSQTPGTRGGREQFF. The CDR3 DNA reads TGCGCCAGCAGCCAAACCCCCGGGACTAGGGGAGGGAGGGAGCAGTTCTTC.

This clone has more than one count but fewer than ten. V and J are TRBV11-2 and TRBJ2-7, with 7 bases matching TRBD1. The CDR3 contains 15 residues. Germline CDR1 and CDR2: SGHAT and FQNNGV. With V trimmed by 5 bases and J by 2 bases, 9 bases remained unmatched. CDR3 in DNA: TGTGCCAGCAGCCTACCGGCACAGGGGACCTACGAGCAGTACTTC. It encodes CASSLPAQGTYEQYF.

This clone was observed a few times. The genes are TRBV5-8 and TRBJ1-2; no clear D gene. Per germline, CDR1 SGHTS and CDR2 YDEGEE. The V end lost 6 bases, the J end lost 6 bases, and 15 bases lay between the germline ends. The CDR3 has 13 residues. CDR3 residues: CASMRAPSNGYTF. The CDR3 DNA reads TGTGCCAGCATGAGGGCCCCTTCCAATGGCTACACCTTC.

The J gene is TRBJ1-4, the V gene TRBV4-1; D gene ambiguous. This CDR3 is built from 14 residues. Germline V gives CDR1 MGHRA, CDR2 YSYEKL. V was cut by 4 bases and J by 7 bases, with 13 bases left in between. As DNA, the CDR3 is TGCGCCAGCAGCCTCCGCCCCCCGGGTGAAAAACTGTTTTTT. Amino acid sequence: CASSLRPPGEKLFF.

This clone showed up many times. The V call is TRBV7-2, the J call TRBJ2-5, with 7 bases identical to TRBD1. Germline assignment: CDR1 SGHTA and CDR2 FQGNSA. The V and J ends lost 5 bases and 10 bases, in that order; junction bases with no gene match: 7. This CDR3 has 12 residues. CDR3 in DNA: TGTGCCAGCAGCCCCAGGGACAGCGTCCAGTACTTC. Translated: CASSPRDSVQYF.

The chain uses TRBV7-2 and TRBJ2-3; maybe TRBD2 (7 bases). CDR3 length: 15 residues. Germline V gives CDR1 SGHTA, CDR2 FQGNSA. Trimming removed 6 bases at V and 1 base at J, with 14 bases between. The CDR3 spells CASSPPGGGTDTQYF. The CDR3 region has the DNA TGTGCCAGCAGTCCCCCGGGGGGCGGCACAGATACGCAGTATTTT. The full variable domain, completed using reference TRBV7-2 and TRBJ2-3, is GAGVSQSPSNKVTEKGKDVELRCDPISGHTALYWYRQSLGQGLEFLIYFQGNSAPDKSGLPSDRFSAERTGGSVSTLTIQRTQQEDSAVYLCASSPPGGGTDTQYFGPGTRLTVL.

The V and J genes are TRBV30 and TRBJ2-2, with 9 nucleotides matching TRBD1. Germline V CDR1 and CDR2: GTSNPN, SVGIG (reference sequence). The length of the CDR3 is 17 residues. Losses at the gene ends were 0 bases for V and 6 bases for J; bases not matched to a gene: 11. The CDR3 is CAWSVRDRAIGAGELFF. Written as DNA, the CDR3 is TGTGCCTGGAGTGTAAGGGACAGGGCCATTGGGGCCGGGGAGCTGTTTTTT.

The gene calls are TRBV19 and TRBJ2-7; 9 nucleotides line up with TRBD1. Germline V lookup: CDR1 LNHDA, CDR2 SQIVND (reference sequence). The CDR3 is 14 residues long. Trimming removed 3 bases from V and 3 bases from J; junction bases left unmatched: 3. The CDR3 DNA sequence: TGTGCCAGTAGTATGGGACAGGGTTACTACGAGCAGTACTTC. The encoded protein is CASSMGQGYYEQYF.

This clone was seen a few times. V and J are TRBV11-2 and TRBJ2-5; 10 positions match TRBD2. Germline-derived CDR1 and CDR2 are SGHAT and FQNNGV. The V gene end was trimmed by 5 bases and the J gene end by 2 bases; junction bases not matched to a gene: 5. The CDR3 sequence is 15 residues long. The chain's CDR3 is CASSSSGGPQETQYF. CDR3 in DNA: TGTGCCAGCAGCAGTAGCGGGGGGCCTCAAGAGACCCAGTACTTC.

The chain recombines TRBV5-1 with TRBJ1-2; a possible D gene is TRBD1 (5 bases). Trimming left V 0 bases short and J 3 bases short, with 9 bases between. The germline V gene has CDR1 SGHRS and CDR2 YFSETQ. The CDR3 sequence is 14 residues long. In nucleotides, the CDR3 is TGCGCCAGCAGCTTGGGGGGGGGAGACTATGGCTACACCTTC. Translated: CASSLGGGDYGYTF.

V usage is TRBV5-4 and J usage is TRBJ2-5; 9 bases fit TRBD2. The J segment lost 6 bases and the V segment lost 4 bases, leaving 10 bases of the junction unmatched. The germline V gene encodes CDR1 SGHNT and CDR2 YYREEE (reference sequence). This CDR3 has 15 residues. The CDR3 sequence: CASSNPSGDMKTQYF. The CDR3 DNA reads TGTGCCAGCAGCAACCCTAGCGGGGACATGAAGACCCAGTACTTC.

The V call is TRBV4-1, the J call TRBJ2-1; possibly TRBD2 for D (7 bases). Deletions cut 3 bases from V and 1 base from J, with 16 bases between. Germline V CDR1 and CDR2: MGHRA, YSYEKL. CDR3 length: 17 amino acids. The CDR3 sequence: CASSQNEGGASYNEQFF. For the CDR3, the DNA is TGCGCCAGCAGCCAGAACGAGGGGGGGGCTTCCTACAATGAGCAGTTCTTC.

This chain uses TRBV14 with TRBJ2-7, with 12 nucleotides matching TRBD1. Germline CDR1 is SGHDN and CDR2 is FVKESK. This CDR3 region has 15 residues. J gave up 6 bases and V 1 base, and 4 bases lay outside the gene matches. The CDR3 DNA is TGTGCCAGCAGCCAAGCCGGGACAGGGGGCTTCGAGCAGTACTTC. This encodes CASSQAGTGGFEQYF.

This clone was detected only a few times. The chain recombines TRBV30 with TRBJ2-5; the D gene is possibly TRBD2 (6 bases). Trimming removed 0 bases at V and 5 bases at J, with 13 bases between. Germline values: CDR1 GTSNPN, CDR2 SVGIG (reference sequence). This CDR3 is built from 14 residues. The CDR3 loop reads CAWSVGGTMETQYF. CDR3 DNA sequence: TGTGCCTGGAGTGTTGGGGGGACGATGGAGACCCAGTACTTC.

This clone was detected only a few times. The chain joins TRBV5-1 to TRBJ2-5; 10 bases agree with TRBD2. Germline V lookup: CDR1 SGHRS, CDR2 YFSETQ. The CDR3 covers 16 residues. The V and J ends lost 4 bases and 2 bases, in that order; junction bases with no gene match: 8. The CDR3 coding sequence is TGCGCCAGCAGCATTTCTAGCGGGGGTACACAAGAGACCCAGTACTTC. Encoded protein: CASSISSGGTQETQYF.

This clone was observed a few times. J is TRBJ1-1 and V is TRBV5-6, with a tentative D call TRBD1 (6 bases). With 3 bases removed from V and 0 bases from J, the gap between germline ends came to 12 bases. Germline CDR1 is SGHDT and CDR2 is YYEEEE. The CDR3 runs to 15 residues. The CDR3 reads CASSSGQLMNTEAFF. Written as DNA, the CDR3 is TGTGCCAGCAGCTCTGGACAGCTCATGAACACTGAAGCTTTCTTT.

This clone was seen a handful of times. The chain links TRBV11-1 to TRBJ2-5, with 7 positions matching TRBD1. The J call is doubtful: the DNA matches TRBJ2-7 better. Germline CDR1 and CDR2: SGHAT and FQDESV (reference sequence). The CDR3 is 14 residues long. DNA of the CDR3: TGTGCCAGCAGCATCTACAGGGGTAGTAACGAGCAGTACTTC. Its protein product is CASSIYRGSNEQYF.

This clone was picked up a small number of times. This chain links TRBV4-3 with TRBJ2-1; 9 bases agree with TRBD2. V shed 0 bases and J 4 bases; nucleotides not matched to a gene: 7. Germline values: CDR1 LGHNA, CDR2 YSLEER. The CDR3 runs to 17 residues. The CDR3: CASSQDRGGVSYNEQFF. The CDR3 nucleotides read TGCGCCAGCAGCCAAGATCGCGGGGGGGTTTCGTACAATGAGCAGTTCTTC.